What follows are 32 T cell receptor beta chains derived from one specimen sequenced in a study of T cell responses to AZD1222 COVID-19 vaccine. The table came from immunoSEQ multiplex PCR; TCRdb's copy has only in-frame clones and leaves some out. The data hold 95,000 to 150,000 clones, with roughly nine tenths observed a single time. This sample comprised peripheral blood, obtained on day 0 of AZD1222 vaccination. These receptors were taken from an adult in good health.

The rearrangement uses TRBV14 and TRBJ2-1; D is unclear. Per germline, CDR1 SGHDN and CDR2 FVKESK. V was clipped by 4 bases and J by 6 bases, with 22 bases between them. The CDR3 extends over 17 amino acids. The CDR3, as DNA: TGTGCCAGCAGCCCCCCCCACGGCACTACGTTGAGCAATGAGCAGTTCTTC. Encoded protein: CASSPPHGTTLSNEQFF.

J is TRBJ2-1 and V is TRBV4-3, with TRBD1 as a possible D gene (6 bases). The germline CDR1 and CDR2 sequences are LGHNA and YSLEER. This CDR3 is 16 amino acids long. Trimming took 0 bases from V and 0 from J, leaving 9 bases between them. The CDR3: CASSQDRGSSYNEQFF. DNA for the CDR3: TGCGCCAGCAGCCAAGATAGGGGGAGCTCCTACAATGAGCAGTTCTTC.

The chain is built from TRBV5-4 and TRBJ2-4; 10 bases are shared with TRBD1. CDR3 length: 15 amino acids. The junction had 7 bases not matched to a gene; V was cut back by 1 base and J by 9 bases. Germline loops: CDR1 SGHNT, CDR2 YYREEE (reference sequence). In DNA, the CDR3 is TGTGCCAGCAGCTTGCCCGGACAGGGGGTAAGCATTCAGTACTTC. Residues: CASSLPGQGVSIQYF.

CDR3 sequence reads: CASSLNRGLNSPLHF. In nucleotides, the CDR3 is TGTGCCAGCAGTTTGAACAGGGGGCTTAATTCACCCCTCCACTTT. This chain links TRBV27 with TRBJ1-6, with 9 bases that match TRBD1. The CDR3 runs 15 residues. Germline assignment: CDR1 MNHEY and CDR2 SMNVEV (reference sequence). V shed 3 bases and J 6 bases; nucleotides not matched to a gene: 3.

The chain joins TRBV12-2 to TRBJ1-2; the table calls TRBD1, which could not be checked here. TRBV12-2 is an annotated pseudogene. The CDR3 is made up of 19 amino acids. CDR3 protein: CASRLVDGYSASANYGYTF. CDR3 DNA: TGTGCAAGTCGCTTAGTTGACGGTTACAGTGCCTCCGCTAACTATGGCTACACCTTC.

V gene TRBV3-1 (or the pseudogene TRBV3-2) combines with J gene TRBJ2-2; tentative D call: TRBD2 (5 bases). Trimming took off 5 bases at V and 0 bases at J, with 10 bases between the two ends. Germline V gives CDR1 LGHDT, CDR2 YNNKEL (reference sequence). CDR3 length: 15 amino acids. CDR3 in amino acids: CASSWTFTNTGELFF. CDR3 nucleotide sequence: TGTGCCAGCAGCTGGACTTTTACGAACACCGGGGAGCTGTTTTTT.

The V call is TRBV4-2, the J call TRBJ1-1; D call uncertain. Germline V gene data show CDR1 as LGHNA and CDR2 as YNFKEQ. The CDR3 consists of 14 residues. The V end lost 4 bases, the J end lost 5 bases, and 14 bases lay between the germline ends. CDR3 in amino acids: CASSLLEGWTEAFF. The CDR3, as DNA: TGTGCCAGCAGCCTCCTCGAGGGTTGGACTGAAGCTTTCTTT.

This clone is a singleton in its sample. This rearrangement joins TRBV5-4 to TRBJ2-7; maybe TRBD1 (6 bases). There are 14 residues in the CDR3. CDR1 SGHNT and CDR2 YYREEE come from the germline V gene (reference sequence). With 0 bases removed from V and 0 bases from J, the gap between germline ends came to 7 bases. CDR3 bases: TGTGCCAGCAGCTTGGGGACAGACTCCTACGAGCAGTACTTC. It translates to CASSLGTDSYEQYF.

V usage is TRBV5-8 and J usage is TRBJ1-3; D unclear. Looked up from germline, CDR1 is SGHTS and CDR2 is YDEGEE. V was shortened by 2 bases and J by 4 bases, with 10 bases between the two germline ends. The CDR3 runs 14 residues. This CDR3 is CASSLIMTGNTIYF. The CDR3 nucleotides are TGTGCCAGCAGCTTAATAATGACAGGAAACACCATATATTTT.

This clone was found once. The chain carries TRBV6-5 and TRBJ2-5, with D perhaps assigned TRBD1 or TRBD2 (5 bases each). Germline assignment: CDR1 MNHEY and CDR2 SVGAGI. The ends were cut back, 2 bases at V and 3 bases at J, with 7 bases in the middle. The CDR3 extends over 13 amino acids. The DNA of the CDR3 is TGTGCCAGCAGTTACCGAGGGGAAGAGACCCAGTACTTC. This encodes CASSYRGEETQYF.

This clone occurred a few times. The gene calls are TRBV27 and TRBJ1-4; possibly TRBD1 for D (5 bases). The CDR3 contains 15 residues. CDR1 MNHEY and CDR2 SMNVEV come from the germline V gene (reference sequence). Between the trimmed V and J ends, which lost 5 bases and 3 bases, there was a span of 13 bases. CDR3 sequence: CASSKTWGANEKLFF. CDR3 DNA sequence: TGTGCCAGCAGTAAGACTTGGGGGGCTAATGAAAAACTGTTTTTT. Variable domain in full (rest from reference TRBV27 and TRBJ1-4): EAQVTQNPRYLITVTGKKLTVTCSQNMNHEYMSWYRQDPGLGLRQIYYSMNVEVTDKGDVPEGYKVSRKEKRNFPLILESPSPNQTSLYFCASSKTWGANEKLFFGSGTQLSVL.

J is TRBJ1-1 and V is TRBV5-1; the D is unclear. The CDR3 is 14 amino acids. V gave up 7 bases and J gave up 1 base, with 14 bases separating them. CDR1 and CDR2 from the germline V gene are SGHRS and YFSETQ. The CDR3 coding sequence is TGCGCCAGCCGAGGACCAGGCGGGAACACTGAAGCTTTCTTT. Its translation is CASRGPGGNTEAFF.

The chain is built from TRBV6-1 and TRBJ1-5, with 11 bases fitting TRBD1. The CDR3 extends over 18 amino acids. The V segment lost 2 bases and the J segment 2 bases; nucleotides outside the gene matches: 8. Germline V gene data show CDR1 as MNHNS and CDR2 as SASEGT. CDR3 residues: CASSETDRGRGGNQPQHF. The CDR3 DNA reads TGTGCCAGCAGTGAAACGGACAGGGGGCGAGGCGGCAATCAGCCCCAGCATTTT.

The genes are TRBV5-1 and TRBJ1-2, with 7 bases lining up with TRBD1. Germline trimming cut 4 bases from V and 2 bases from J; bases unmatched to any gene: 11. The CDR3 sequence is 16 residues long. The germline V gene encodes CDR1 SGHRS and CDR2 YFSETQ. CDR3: CASSPRQGERNYGYTF. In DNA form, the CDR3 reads TGCGCCAGCAGCCCTCGACAGGGCGAGAGGAACTATGGCTACACCTTC.

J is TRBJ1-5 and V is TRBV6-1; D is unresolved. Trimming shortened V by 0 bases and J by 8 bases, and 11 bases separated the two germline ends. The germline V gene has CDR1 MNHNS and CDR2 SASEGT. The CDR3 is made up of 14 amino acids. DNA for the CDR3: TGTGCCAGCAGTGAAGCTTGGGGTCCAGAGCCCCAGCATTTT. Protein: CASSEAWGPEPQHF.

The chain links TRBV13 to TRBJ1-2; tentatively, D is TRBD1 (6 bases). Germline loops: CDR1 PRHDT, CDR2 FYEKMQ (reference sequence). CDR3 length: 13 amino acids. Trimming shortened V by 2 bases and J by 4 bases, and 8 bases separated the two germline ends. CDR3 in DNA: TGTGCCAGCAGCTTAAAAGGGGGCTATGGCTACACCTTC. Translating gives CASSLKGGYGYTF. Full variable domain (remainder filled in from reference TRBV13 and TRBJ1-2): AAGVIQSPRHLIKEKRETATLKCYPIPRHDTVYWYQQGPGQDPQFLISFYEKMQSDKGSIPDRFSAQQFSDYHSELNMSSLELGDSALYFCASSLKGGYGYTFGSGTRLTVV.

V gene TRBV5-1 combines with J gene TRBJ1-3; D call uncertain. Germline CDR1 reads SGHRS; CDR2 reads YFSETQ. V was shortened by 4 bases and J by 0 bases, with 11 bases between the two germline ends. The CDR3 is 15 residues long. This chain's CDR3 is CASSPEAISGNTIYF. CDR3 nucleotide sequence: TGCGCCAGCAGCCCGGAGGCCATCTCTGGAAACACCATATATTTT.

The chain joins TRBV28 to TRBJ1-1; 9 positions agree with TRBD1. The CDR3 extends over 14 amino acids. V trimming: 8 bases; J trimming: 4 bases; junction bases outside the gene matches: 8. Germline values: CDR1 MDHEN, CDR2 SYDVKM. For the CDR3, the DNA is TGTGCCAGCCCCTCACAGGGGGCGGTCACTGAAGCTTTCTTT. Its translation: CASPSQGAVTEAFF.

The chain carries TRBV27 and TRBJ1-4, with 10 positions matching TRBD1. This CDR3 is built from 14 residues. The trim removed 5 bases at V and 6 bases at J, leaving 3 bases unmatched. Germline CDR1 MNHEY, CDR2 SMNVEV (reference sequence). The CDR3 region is CASSLGTGDEKLFF. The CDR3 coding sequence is TGTGCCAGCAGTCTAGGGACAGGGGATGAAAAACTGTTTTTT.

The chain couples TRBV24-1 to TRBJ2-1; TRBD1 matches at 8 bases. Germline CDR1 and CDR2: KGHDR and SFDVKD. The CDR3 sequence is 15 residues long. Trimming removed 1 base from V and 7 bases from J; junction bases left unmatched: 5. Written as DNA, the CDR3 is TGTGCCACCAGTGATTTTGGGACAGGTTTAAATGAGCAGTTCTTC. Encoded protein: CATSDFGTGLNEQFF.

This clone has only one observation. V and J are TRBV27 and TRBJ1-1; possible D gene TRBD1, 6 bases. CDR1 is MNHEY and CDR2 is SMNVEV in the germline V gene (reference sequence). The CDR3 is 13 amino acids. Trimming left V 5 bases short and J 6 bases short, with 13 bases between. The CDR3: CASSKSGAAEAFF. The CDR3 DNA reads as TGTGCCAGCAGTAAATCGGGGGCTGCTGAAGCTTTCTTT.

The CDR3 nucleotides are TGTGCCAGTAGTGTACGGACAGGCCTAACGAACACTGAAGCTTTCTTT. It encodes CASSVRTGLTNTEAFF. J is TRBJ1-1 and V is TRBV19; 7 bases agree with TRBD1. This CDR3 spans 16 amino acids. V trimming: 5 bases; J trimming: 1 base; junction bases outside the gene matches: 10. Germline CDR1 reads LNHDA; CDR2 reads SQIVND (reference sequence).

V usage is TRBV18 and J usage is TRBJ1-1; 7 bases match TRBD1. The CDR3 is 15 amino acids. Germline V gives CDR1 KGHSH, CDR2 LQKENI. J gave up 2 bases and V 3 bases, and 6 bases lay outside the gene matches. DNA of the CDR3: TGTGCCAGCTCACCTAACAGGGGCGGTAACACTGAAGCTTTCTTT. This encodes CASSPNRGGNTEAFF.

The CDR3 sequence is CASSVAGTADTQYF. The CDR3, as DNA: TGTGCCAGCAGTGTGGCGGGCACGGCGGATACGCAGTATTTT. V usage is TRBV11-2 and J usage is TRBJ2-3; D may be TRBD2 (5 bases). The length of the CDR3 is 14 residues. The germline gives CDR1 SGHAT, CDR2 FQNNGV. V was clipped by 6 bases and J by 6 bases, with 16 bases between them.

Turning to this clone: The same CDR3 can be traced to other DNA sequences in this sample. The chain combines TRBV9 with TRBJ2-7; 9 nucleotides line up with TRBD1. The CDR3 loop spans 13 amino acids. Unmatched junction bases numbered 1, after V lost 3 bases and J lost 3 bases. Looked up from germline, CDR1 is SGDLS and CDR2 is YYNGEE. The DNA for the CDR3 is TGTGCCAGCAGCGGGGGACAGGGCTACGAGCAGTACTTC. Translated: CASSGGQGYEQYF.

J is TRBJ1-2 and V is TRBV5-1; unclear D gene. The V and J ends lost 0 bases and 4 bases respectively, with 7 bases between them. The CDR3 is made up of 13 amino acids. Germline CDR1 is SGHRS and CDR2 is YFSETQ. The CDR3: CASSLEEFYGYTF. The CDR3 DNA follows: TGCGCCAGCAGCTTGGAGGAGTTCTATGGCTACACCTTC.

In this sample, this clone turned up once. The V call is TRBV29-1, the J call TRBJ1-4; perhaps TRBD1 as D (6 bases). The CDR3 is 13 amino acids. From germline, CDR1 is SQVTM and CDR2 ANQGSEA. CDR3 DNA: TGCAGTTCCTACAGGGTGAGGAATGAAAAACTGTTTTTT. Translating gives CSSYRVRNEKLFF. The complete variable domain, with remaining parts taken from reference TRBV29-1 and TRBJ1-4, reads SAVISQKPSRDICQRGTSLTIQCQVDSQVTMMFWYRQQPGQSLTLIATANQGSEATYESGFVIDKFPISRPNLTFSTLTVSNMSPEDSSIYLCSSYRVRNEKLFFGSGTQLSVL.

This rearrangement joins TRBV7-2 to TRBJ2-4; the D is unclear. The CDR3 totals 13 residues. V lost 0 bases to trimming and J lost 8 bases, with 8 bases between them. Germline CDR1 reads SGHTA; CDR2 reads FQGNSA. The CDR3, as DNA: TGTGCCAGCAGCTTAGCTACTCGATACATTCAGTACTTC. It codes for CASSLATRYIQYF. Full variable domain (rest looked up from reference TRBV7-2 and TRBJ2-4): GAGVSQSPSNKVTEKGKDVELRCDPISGHTALYWYRQSLGQGLEFLIYFQGNSAPDKSGLPSDRFSAERTGGSVSTLTIQRTQQEDSAVYLCASSLATRYIQYFGAGTRLSVL.

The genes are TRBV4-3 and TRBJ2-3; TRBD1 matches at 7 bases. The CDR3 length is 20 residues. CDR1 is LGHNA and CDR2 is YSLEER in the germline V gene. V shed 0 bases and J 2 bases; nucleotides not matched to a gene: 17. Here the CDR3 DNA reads TGCGCCAGCAGCCAAGAGGCACCAGGGCCGGGACAGAGCTACACAGATACGCAGTATTTT. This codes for CASSQEAPGPGQSYTDTQYF.

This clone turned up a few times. The chain's CDR3 is CASSQDRQGAGGYTF. CDR3 nucleotides: TGCGCCAGCAGCCAAGATCGGCAGGGAGCGGGTGGCTACACCTTC. This rearrangement joins TRBV4-3 to TRBJ1-2, with D tentatively TRBD1 (5 bases). In germline, CDR1 is LGHNA, CDR2 YSLEER. This CDR3 contains 15 residues. V was shortened by 0 bases and J by 7 bases, with 15 bases between the two germline ends.

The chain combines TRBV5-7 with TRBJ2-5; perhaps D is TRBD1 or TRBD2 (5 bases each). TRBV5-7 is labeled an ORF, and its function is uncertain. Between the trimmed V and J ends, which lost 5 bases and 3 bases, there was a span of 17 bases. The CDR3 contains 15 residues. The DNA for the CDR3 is TGTGCCAGCAGTTACCTCAGGGAGACTAAAGAGACCCAGTACTTC. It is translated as CASSYLRETKETQYF.

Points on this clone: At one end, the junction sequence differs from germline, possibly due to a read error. The CDR3 loop is CASSDPGSPEHF. Written as DNA, the CDR3 is TGTGCCAGCAGTGACCCTGGGTCCCCTGAACACTTC. The chain links TRBV6-1 to TRBJ2-7; D remains ambiguous. Germline V lookup: CDR1 MNHNS, CDR2 SASEGT. The CDR3 runs to 12 residues.